This T cell receptor (beta chain) originates from a study of CD8+ T cells in alopecia areata. Per germline, CDR1 SNHLY and CDR2 FYNNEI. The CDR3 runs to 12 residues. V shed 4 bases and J shed 8 bases, with 11 bases lying between them. The study's findings and limits: Sharing of TCR sequences between patients (possibly for HLA-related reasons) was less clear than in mice.

With respect to this clone: Its antigen is not known.

cDNA serving as the sequencing template came from extracted, reverse transcribed RNA. The assay was immunoSEQ multiplex PCR, and TCRdb's table has in-frame clones only and misses some. The sample includes just over 150,000 clones, about three fifths of them seen just once. As for treatment: oral pan-JAK inhibitor, 5-10 mg twice daily. Sequencing was performed on CD4+ T cells sorted from blood, taken at week 4, from a patient treated with tofacitinib. The TCR originated in a human donor with alopecia areata. This sequence joins TRBV2 and TRBJ1-1, with D possibly being TRBD1 (5 bases). The CDR3 coding sequence is TGTGCCAGCAGTGGTTCCGGGGGGGAAGCTTTCTTT. Its protein is CASSGSGGEAFF.